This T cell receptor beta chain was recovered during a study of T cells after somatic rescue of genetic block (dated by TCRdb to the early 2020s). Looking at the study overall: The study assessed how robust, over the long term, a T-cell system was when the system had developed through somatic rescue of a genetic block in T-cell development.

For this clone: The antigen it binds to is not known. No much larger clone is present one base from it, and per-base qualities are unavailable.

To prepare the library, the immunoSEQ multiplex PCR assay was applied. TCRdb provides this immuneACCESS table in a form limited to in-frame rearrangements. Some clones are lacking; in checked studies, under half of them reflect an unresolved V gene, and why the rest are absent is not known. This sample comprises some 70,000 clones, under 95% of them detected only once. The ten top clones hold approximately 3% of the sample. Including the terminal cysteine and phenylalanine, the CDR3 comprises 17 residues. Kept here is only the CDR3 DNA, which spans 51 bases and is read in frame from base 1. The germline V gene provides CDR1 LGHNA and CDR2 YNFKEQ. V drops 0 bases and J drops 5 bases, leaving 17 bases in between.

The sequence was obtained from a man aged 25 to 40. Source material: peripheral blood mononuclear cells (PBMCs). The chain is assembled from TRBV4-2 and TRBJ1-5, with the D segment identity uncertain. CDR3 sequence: CASSQDGEAGFDQPQHF. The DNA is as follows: TGTGCCAGCAGCCAAGATGGAGAGGCGGGCTTTGATCAGCCCCAGCATTTT.